Below are 8 T cell receptor beta chains sequenced from a single sample in a study of esophageal squamous cell carcinoma under preoperative chemotherapy. Using its own MiXCR run on the PCR reads, TCRdb lists one record per CDR3 protein. The sample records 16,000 or so distinct CDR3 sequences, less than 65% being singletons. Time point in this sample: before preoperative PTX-NDP chemotherapy. Sample collection occurred from a patient given preoperative chemotherapy. These receptors all come from a human donor with esophageal squamous cell carcinoma. The donor label of this sample is uncertain.

This clonotype appeared a few times. J is TRBJ2-1 and V is TRBV6-8; TRBD2 aligns across 8 bases. The assigned J gene may be wrong: the sequence end matches TRBJ2-7 better. The CDR3 is 15 residues long. Germline CDR1 MNHGY, CDR2 SAAAGT. In DNA, the CDR3 is TGTGCCGGGGGTCCCGGGGGGGGGGGCCCAGATACGCAGTACTTC. Residues: CAGGPGGGGPDTQYF.

This clonotype was observed at least ten times. The chain carries TRBV7-2 and TRBJ2-4; 14 bases are a match to TRBD2. The trim removed 6 bases at V and 3 bases at J, leaving 1 base unmatched. The germline gives CDR1 SGHTA, CDR2 FQGNSA. The CDR3 extends over 15 amino acids. CDR3 protein: CASRTSGGGKNIQYF. CDR3 DNA: TGTGCCAGCAGGACTAGCGGGGGGGGCAAAAACATTCAGTACTTC.

The chain joins TRBV6-1 to TRBJ2-3; D may be TRBD1 or TRBD2 (5 bases each). The J call is in doubt because the DNA end fits TRBJ2-4 better. Germline V gene data show CDR1 as MNHNS and CDR2 as SASEGT. This CDR3 contains 15 residues. CDR3 in DNA: TGTGCCAGTGTACCGGGGCTGGGTGCCGGAAATACTCAGTACTTC. It yields the protein CASVPGLGAGNTQYF.

There are a few counts of this clonotype. This rearrangement joins TRBV6-1 to TRBJ2-7; TRBD1 matches at 8 bases. Trimming removed 6 bases from V and 2 bases from J; junction bases left unmatched: 6. Germline CDR1 MNHNS, CDR2 SASEGT. There are 14 residues in the CDR3. CDR3 sequence: CASRSTGAAYEQYF. Written as DNA, the CDR3 is TGTGCCAGCAGGTCGACAGGGGCGGCCTACGAGCAGTACTTC.

The chain links TRBV5-6 to TRBJ2-5; D not certain. The J call may be faulty, since TRBJ2-7 better matches the DNA end. Germline V lookup: CDR1 SGHDT, CDR2 YYEEEE. The CDR3 has 12 amino acids. DNA of the CDR3: TGTGCCAGCAGCTTGGGTGGATACGAGCAGTACTTC. As protein: CASSLGGYEQYF.

The chain combines TRBV6-1 with TRBJ2-1, with D perhaps given as TRBD1 or TRBD2 (6 bases each). Matching the DNA end better, TRBJ2-3 makes the J call doubtful. CDR3 length: 18 amino acids. Germline V gene lookup returns CDR1 MNHNS and CDR2 SASEGT. DNA of the CDR3: TGTGCCAGCAGTGGGAGAGAGGGGGAGGCTGCGAGCAAAGATGAGCAGTATTTT. This encodes CASSGREGEAASKDEQYF.

This clonotype was observed at least ten times. CDR3 sequence: CASSSSDGPAKNIQYF. CDR3 DNA sequence: TGTGCCAGCAGTTCTTCCGATGGACCGGCCAAAAACATTCAGTACTTC. J is TRBJ2-4 and V is TRBV12-3 or TRBV12-4; D unclear. This CDR3 comprises 16 residues. Trimming cost V 4 bases and J 1 base, with 14 bases left between them.

This clonotype counts as medium-sized (0.01 to 0.1%). The chain is built from TRBV6-1 and TRBJ2-7, with 11 bases matching TRBD2. Trimming cost V 4 bases and J 3 bases; bases outside gene matches: 5. This CDR3 is 15 amino acids long. Germline assignment: CDR1 MNHNS and CDR2 SASEGT. CDR3 region: CASSVTSGSLYEQYF. CDR3 nucleotide sequence: TGTGCCAGCAGTGTAACTAGCGGGAGTCTCTACGAGCAGTACTTC.